Below, one TCR beta chain is given with its context. Its antigen is currently unknown. The data stem from a study of T-cell memory formation after mild COVID-19. Study information: The study found TCR clusters largely donor specific. General observations from the study: Clones from the second wave (peaking day 37) had unconfirmed SARS-CoV-2 specificity. Clones contracting over day 15 to 85 were CD4/CD8 balanced, with later expanders leaning CD4+. Memory from before infection featured some responding clones, which suggests cross-reactive memory joined.

V was pared by 6 bases and J by 4 bases, with 5 bases of the junction left unmatched. CDR1 is MDHEN, CDR2 SYDVKM, per germline. The CDR3 runs 14 residues. TCRdb re-called the 5' RACE reads with MiXCR, one entry per CDR3 protein. Of around 300,000 distinct CDR3 sequences listed, more than 13% are singletons. The rearrangement uses TRBV28 and TRBJ1-5, with TRBD1 matching over 8 bases. This clonotype was sampled from a man aged 18 to 35 who had mild COVID-19 (a few samples of this study predate the infection). Cell type and time point are not known. Sequencing was carried out using PBMCs or a T cell subset sorted from them (not recorded which). Written as DNA, the CDR3 is TGTGCCAGCAGACGCCGACAGGGGAATCAGCCCCAGCATTTT. Protein: CASRRRQGNQPQHF.